The T cell receptor beta chain described here comes from a study of T cell responses to AZD1222 COVID-19 vaccine. TCRdb's table, derived via immunoSEQ multiplex PCR, lists solely in-frame clones and lacks some. The repertoire holds tens of thousands of clones, with 90% to 95% as singletons. Study-wide findings and caveats: Clonal diversity was possibly underestimated; the donors were predominantly white British and more often female. Following two doses of AZD1222, Spike-specific TCR breadth and depth rose. Nearly half of spike-specific TCRs reportedly go after variant regions that carry no mutations. Every sample of the repertoires postdated the peak T cell response.

The CDR3 is 16 residues long. CDR1 is LGHDT and CDR2 is YNNKEL in the germline V gene (reference sequence). V was shortened by 1 base and J by 7 bases, with 19 bases between the two germline ends. Concerning this clone: Its antigen remains unknown.

The TCR sequence derives from an adult in good health. The chain is built from TRBV3-1 (or the pseudogene TRBV3-2) and TRBJ1-1, with no clear D. This specimen was peripheral blood, taken on day 0 of AZD1222 vaccination. The CDR3 sequence is CASSQAVTALISEAFF. For the CDR3, the DNA is TGTGCCAGCAGCCAAGCCGTCACAGCCCTAATCAGTGAAGCTTTCTTT.